The 21 T cell receptor beta chains in this list originate from one sample, sequenced in a study of blood T cell repertoires in COVID-19. Profiling relied on immunoSEQ multiplex PCR, and the TCRdb table lists in-frame clones only, not all of them. The sample holds 100,000 or so clones, 80% to 95% seen once. The sequencing sample was made of peripheral blood. These receptors were collected from an older woman with active COVID-19.

V and J are TRBV6-2 or TRBV6-3 and TRBJ1-6; D is undetermined. V was clipped by 4 bases and J by 0 bases, with 10 bases between them. Germline-derived CDR1 and CDR2 are MNHEY and SVGEGT. The CDR3 consists of 16 residues. Here the CDR3 DNA reads TGTGCCAGCAGTTGGGAGGCGAGCTCCTATAATTCACCCCTCCACTTT. It is translated as CASSWEASSYNSPLHF.

The chain recombines TRBV28 with TRBJ1-1, with D possibly TRBD1 on 6 matching bases. CDR3 length: 15 residues. Germline V CDR1 and CDR2: MDHEN, SYDVKM. V gave up 2 bases and J gave up 3 bases, with 13 bases separating them. In nucleotides, the CDR3 is TGTGCCAGCAGTTTACCACAGGGTATGGACACTGAAGCTTTCTTT. Translation: CASSLPQGMDTEAFF.

J is TRBJ2-3 and V is TRBV3-1 (or the pseudogene TRBV3-2); 7 nucleotides match TRBD2. Germline CDR1 and CDR2: LGHDT and YNNKEL (reference sequence). V shed 5 bases, J shed 0 bases, and the junction held 8 bases outside the gene matches. The CDR3 extends over 16 amino acids. The CDR3 DNA reads as TGTGCCAGCAGCACCCGACTAGCCCTAAGCACAGATACGCAGTATTTT. Translated: CASSTRLALSTDTQYF.

The chain couples TRBV6-5 to TRBJ1-3; no clear D. Per germline, CDR1 MNHEY and CDR2 SVGAGI. V was shortened by 3 bases and J by 4 bases, with 16 bases between the two germline ends. This CDR3 has 16 amino acids. The CDR3 coding sequence is TGTGCCAGCAGTTATGACACCCTGGGCTTCGGAAACACCATATATTTT. Translating gives CASSYDTLGFGNTIYF.

The chain uses TRBV3-1 (or the pseudogene TRBV3-2) and TRBJ1-5, with 10 bases fitting TRBD1. Per the germline V gene, CDR1 is LGHDT and CDR2 is YNNKEL (reference sequence). There are 13 residues in the CDR3. Trimming removed 10 bases from V and 5 bases from J; junction bases left unmatched: 5. For the CDR3, the DNA is TGTGCCACTGGGGGGACAGGGGATCAGCCCCAGCATTTT. Translation gives CATGGTGDQPQHF.

This clone was seen only once. V and J are TRBV2 and TRBJ1-2; D unclear. This CDR3 has 14 amino acids. Germline V gene lookup returns CDR1 SNHLY and CDR2 FYNNEI. V shed 6 bases and J shed 5 bases, with 16 bases lying between them. Here the CDR3 DNA reads TGTGCCAGCAGGGGGAGTGAGGGTGAATATGGCTACACCTTC. This sequence encodes CASRGSEGEYGYTF.

This sequence joins TRBV5-6 and TRBJ2-5, with D possibly matching TRBD2 (5 bases). Germline values: CDR1 SGHDT, CDR2 YYEEEE. The V end lost 0 bases, the J end lost 5 bases, and 14 bases lay between the germline ends. This CDR3 contains 15 residues. CDR3 sequence reads: CASSLGGPRGETQYF. DNA for the CDR3: TGTGCCAGCAGCTTGGGAGGCCCCAGAGGGGAGACCCAGTACTTC. The variable domain in full, with the rest retrieved from reference TRBV5-6 and TRBJ2-5, is DAGVTQSPTHLIKTRGQQVTLRCSPKSGHDTVSWYQQALGQGPQFIFQYYEEEERQRGNFPDRFSGHQFPNYSSELNVNALLLGDSALYLCASSLGGPRGETQYFGPGTRLLVL.

This clone was counted a few times. This rearrangement joins TRBV2 to TRBJ2-2; the D gene is possibly TRBD1 (6 bases). The CDR3 has 15 amino acids. V gave up 5 bases and J gave up 4 bases, with 14 bases separating them. Germline V CDR1 and CDR2: SNHLY, FYNNEI. CDR3 protein: CASSQRTQGTGELFF. Here the CDR3 DNA reads TGTGCCAGCAGTCAGAGGACACAGGGCACCGGGGAGCTGTTTTTT.

The rearrangement joins TRBV28 to TRBJ2-3; TRBD2 is a possible D gene (7 bases). The germline gives CDR1 MDHEN, CDR2 SYDVKM. The CDR3 length is 16 residues. V dropped 6 bases and J dropped 0 bases, with 16 bases sitting between them. CDR3 in amino acids: CASRGGAGASTDTQYF. The CDR3, as DNA: TGTGCCAGCAGGGGAGGGGCGGGGGCCAGCACAGATACGCAGTATTTT.

The chain uses TRBV5-6 and TRBJ2-1; D is unclear. CDR1 and CDR2 from the germline V gene are SGHDT and YYEEEE. The CDR3 covers 13 residues. V dropped 0 bases and J dropped 6 bases, with 7 bases sitting between them. CDR3: CASSLVSGNEQFF. The CDR3 DNA reads as TGTGCCAGCAGCTTGGTTAGTGGCAATGAGCAGTTCTTC.

This clone was picked up a small number of times. This sequence joins TRBV24-1 and TRBJ2-1, with D tentatively TRBD1 (5 bases). CDR1 is KGHDR and CDR2 is SFDVKD in the germline V gene. This CDR3 is built from 15 residues. Trimming removed 2 bases at V and 4 bases at J, with 11 bases between. The DNA of the CDR3 is TGTGCCACCAGTGATTCTCGTGCAGGGTACAATGAGCAGTTCTTC. The encoded protein is CATSDSRAGYNEQFF.

The CDR3 DNA is TGCAGCGTTGCGGACAGACGAAGCTCCTACAATGAGCAGTTCTTC. Its protein is CSVADRRSSYNEQFF. The V and J genes are TRBV29-1 and TRBJ2-1; D is perhaps TRBD1 (6 bases). The V end was cut by 4 bases, the J end by 0 bases, with 13 bases between. The CDR3 is 15 amino acids. Germline CDR1 is SQVTM and CDR2 is ANQGSEA.

The rearrangement joins TRBV2 to TRBJ2-2, with 7 bases fitting TRBD1. The CDR3 has 16 amino acids. V dropped 5 bases and J dropped 2; count of bases not matched to a gene: 8. Germline CDR1 SNHLY, CDR2 FYNNEI. The CDR3 sequence is CASSYIPGGNTGELFF. The CDR3 nucleotides are TGTGCCAGCAGTTATATTCCAGGGGGAAACACCGGGGAGCTGTTTTTT.

This chain links TRBV18 with TRBJ1-5, with TRBD1 matching over 7 bases. The germline V gene encodes CDR1 KGHSH and CDR2 LQKENI. J gave up 4 bases and V 3 bases, and 12 bases lay outside the gene matches. CDR3 length equals 17 residues. The CDR3, as DNA: TGTGCCAGCTCACCGGCCCGGGGGACAGTTACAAATCAGCCCCAGCATTTT. This gives the protein CASSPARGTVTNQPQHF. Full variable domain (missing parts from reference TRBV18 and TRBJ1-5): NAGVMQNPRHLVRRRGQEARLRCSPMKGHSHVYWYRQLPEEGLKFMVYLQKENIIDESGMPKERFSAEFPKEGPSILRIQQVVRGDSAAYFCASSPARGTVTNQPQHFGDGTRLSIL.

The chain recombines TRBV27 with TRBJ1-1, with D unclear. Germline values: CDR1 MNHEY, CDR2 SMNVEV (reference sequence). CDR3 length: 15 residues. The V end was cut by 0 bases, the J end by 3 bases, with 11 bases between. The CDR3 protein is CASSLSARWDTEAFF. CDR3 nucleotide sequence: TGTGCCAGCAGTTTATCGGCCAGGTGGGACACTGAAGCTTTCTTT.

V usage is TRBV4-3 and J usage is TRBJ1-3; a possible D gene is TRBD1 (5 bases). V lost 1 base to trimming and J lost 0 bases, with 7 bases between them. Germline loops: CDR1 LGHNA, CDR2 YSLEER. This CDR3 comprises 15 residues. The CDR3 DNA reads as TGCGCCAGCAGCCAAGGACAGAGCTCTGGAAACACCATATATTTT. Translated: CASSQGQSSGNTIYF.

V usage is TRBV27 and J usage is TRBJ2-1; TRBD1 matches at 10 bases. The CDR3 is made up of 17 amino acids. V was pared by 2 bases and J by 6 bases, with 10 bases of the junction left unmatched. CDR1 is MNHEY, CDR2 SMNVEV, per germline (reference sequence). For the CDR3, the DNA is TGTGCCAGCAGTTTACCCCACGGGACAGGGGCCGGCAATGAGCAGTTCTTC. It specifies CASSLPHGTGAGNEQFF.

This chain links TRBV19 with TRBJ1-6; TRBD1 matches 9 bases. Germline V gene data show CDR1 as LNHDA and CDR2 as SQIVND (reference sequence). V lost 3 bases to trimming and J lost 10 bases; unmatched junction nucleotides: 10. This CDR3 has 16 amino acids. The CDR3: CASSIGQGRAGSPLHF. CDR3 coding DNA: TGTGCCAGTAGTATTGGACAGGGGAGAGCTGGGTCACCCCTCCACTTT.

The CDR3 coding sequence is TGCGCCAGCAGTGATCTGACTAGCGGGAGGGCTCGCGAGCAGTACTTC. Its translation: CASSDLTSGRAREQYF. The chain couples TRBV10-2 to TRBJ2-7, with 14 bases fitting TRBD2. Germline assignment: CDR1 WSHSY and CDR2 SAAADI. Unmatched junction bases numbered 7, after V lost 3 bases and J lost 6 bases. This CDR3 contains 16 residues.

The J gene is TRBJ1-6, the V gene TRBV19; D uncertain. Germline V CDR1 and CDR2: LNHDA, SQIVND (reference sequence). The CDR3 sequence is 14 residues long. The V end lost 6 bases, the J end lost 8 bases, and 14 bases lay between the germline ends. CDR3 DNA: TGTGCCAGTAGGACTAATCACGGGGATTCACCCCTCCACTTT. It encodes CASRTNHGDSPLHF.

The chain joins TRBV5-4 to TRBJ1-6; no clear D gene. The V end was cut by 1 base, the J end by 4 bases, with 9 bases between. The CDR3 spans 15 residues. CDR1 is SGHNT and CDR2 is YYREEE in the germline V gene (reference sequence). CDR3 sequence reads: CASSLNFPYNSPLHF. The DNA for the CDR3 is TGTGCCAGCAGCTTGAATTTCCCGTATAATTCACCCCTCCACTTT. Full variable domain (remainder filled in from reference TRBV5-4 and TRBJ1-6): ETGVTQSPTHLIKTRGQQVTLRCSSQSGHNTVSWYQQALGQGPQFIFQYYREEENGRGNFPPRFSGLQFPNYSSELNVNALELDDSALYLCASSLNFPYNSPLHFGNGTRLTVT.